Listed below are T cell receptor beta chains from one sample, sequenced in a study of shared clonotypes between healthy human individuals. TCRdb keeps only in-frame clones here, not all; method: immunoSEQ multiplex PCR. Of 2 million to 2.5 million clones in the sample, approximately 94% were seen once. Sequencing was carried out using naive CD8+ T cells sorted from blood. The receptors were sampled from a man younger than 35 in good health. CDR3s include the opening cysteine and the closing phenylalanine or tryptophan. D genes are given only for firm matches. Clone size is given for some rows only: seen once, a few or many times, or a class if the clone is expanded.

TRBV5-6	TRBJ2-7	-	-	14	TGTGCCAGCAGCTGGAATATGGGCTCCTACGAGCAGTACTTC	CASSWNMGSYEQYF
TRBV9	TRBJ1-6	-	-	15	TGTGCCAGCAGCGTCGGGTTAGAGAGTAATTCACCCCTCCACTTT	CASSVGLESNSPLHF
TRBV13	TRBJ2-5	-	-	13	TGTGCCAGCAGCGCTGACAACCAAGAGACCCAGTACTTC	CASSADNQETQYF
TRBV10-3	TRBJ2-1	TRBD2	-	15	TGTGCCATCAGTGCCCTAGCGGAGTCCTACAATGAGCAGTTCTTC	CAISALAESYNEQFF
TRBV27	TRBJ2-1	TRBD2	-	17	TGTGCCAGCAGTTTAAAGGGAGCGGGAGGGCCCTACAATGAGCAGTTCTTC	CASSLKGAGGPYNEQFF
TRBV5-6	TRBJ2-7	-	-	14	TGTGCCAGCAGCTTTAATGCGGGTATGCGCGAGCAGTACTTC	CASSFNAGMREQYF
TRBV4-3	TRBJ1-5	TRBD1	once	18	TGCGCCAGCAGCCAAGATCCCACAGGGGGTTATAGCAATCAGCCCCAGCATTTT	CASSQDPTGGYSNQPQHF
TRBV30	TRBJ2-3	-	-	14	TGTGCCTGGAGCCCCCGGGCGCTGGCAGATACGCAGTATTTT	CAWSPRALADTQYF
TRBV10-2	TRBJ2-1	TRBD2	-	15	TGCGCCAGCAGTGACCTAGCGGGGGGCCTCGATGAGCAGTTCTTC	CASSDLAGGLDEQFF
TRBV28	TRBJ1-2	-	-	13	TGTGCCAGCAGCCCTGGCGGGAACTATGGCTACACCTTC	CASSPGGNYGYTF
TRBV5-1	TRBJ2-7	-	-	13	TGCGCCAGCAGACGGGACGGAGGCTACGAGCAGTACTTC	CASRRDGGYEQYF
TRBV9	TRBJ2-3	-	-	12	TGTGCCAGCAGCGTGAGTGGAAATGGGCAGTATTTT	CASSVSGNGQYF
TRBV27	TRBJ2-5	-	-	14	TGTGCCAGCAGTGACACCGGGTTGGGAGAGACCCAGTACTTC	CASSDTGLGETQYF
TRBV27	TRBJ1-2	-	-	15	TGTGCCAGCAGTGGGGGGTCGGTGGCGGGCTATGGCTACACCTTC	CASSGGSVAGYGYTF
TRBV9	TRBJ2-1	TRBD2	-	15	TGTGCCAGCAGCGTAGGATCGGGGAGGGGAGGTGAGCAGTTCTTC	CASSVGSGRGGEQFF
TRBV4-3	TRBJ2-7	-	-	15	TGCGCCAGCAGCCAAGTCCCAGGGTATTCCTACGAGCAGTACTTC	CASSQVPGYSYEQYF
TRBV28	TRBJ2-3	-	-	15	TGTGCCAGCAGTCTGACAGTGGGGCCAGGAGATACGCAGTATTTT	CASSLTVGPGDTQYF
TRBV5-4	TRBJ2-7	TRBD1	-	14	TGTGCCAGCACCAAAGGACAGGACACCTACGAGCAGTACTTC	CASTKGQDTYEQYF